The 21 T cell receptor beta chains reported below all come from one sample, sequenced in a study of blood T cells in healthy people across ages. Then a second PCR, running about 6 to 12 cycles, was carried out with a sample-barcoded 5' primer and a J-beta primer mix. From the 5' RACE reads, TCRdb called clonotypes with MiXCR, one entry per CDR3 protein. The sample consists of about 730,000 distinct CDR3 sequences, roughly 47% of them appearing once. The sequencing input was blood. These receptors all stem from a woman aged 60 to 75 in good health.

This clonotype was detected a few times. V gene TRBV6-5 combines with J gene TRBJ1-6, with D possibly being TRBD1 (6 bases). Germline V lookup: CDR1 MNHEY, CDR2 SVGAGI. V shed 2 bases and J shed 6 bases, with 23 bases lying between them. The CDR3 covers 19 residues. The CDR3 loop reads CASSYPSRGGQGGNSPLHF. CDR3 coding DNA: TGTGCCAGCAGTTACCCCTCGAGAGGGGGGCAAGGGGGTAATTCACCCCTCCACTTT.

There are many counts of this clonotype. This chain connects TRBV7-9 to TRBJ2-4; TRBD1 matches 9 bases. V was pared by 3 bases and J by 1 base, with 13 bases of the junction left unmatched. The CDR3 length is 19 residues. The germline gives CDR1 SEHNR, CDR2 FQNEAQ (reference sequence). CDR3 sequence reads: CASSLPGTGKILAKNIQYF. DNA for the CDR3: TGTGCCAGCAGCTTGCCCGGGACAGGGAAGATTCTGGCCAAAAACATTCAGTACTTC.

The V call is TRBV29-1, the J call TRBJ2-5; D possibly corresponds to TRBD2 (5 bases). This CDR3 contains 12 residues. V gave up 7 bases and J gave up 11 bases, with 20 bases separating them. CDR1 is SQVTM, CDR2 ANQGSEA, per germline. Here the CDR3 reads CSAGREYNEQYF. The CDR3 DNA reads as TGCAGCGCTGGCCGGGAATACAATGAGCAGTACTTC.

This chain joins TRBV18 and TRBJ2-3, with D maybe TRBD2 (6 bases). The CDR3 extends over 16 amino acids. V dropped 3 bases and J dropped 6 bases, with 19 bases sitting between them. Germline V gene lookup returns CDR1 KGHSH and CDR2 LQKENI. CDR3 residues: CASSPSEVAAHDTQYF. Here the CDR3 DNA reads TGTGCCAGCTCACCTTCCGAGGTAGCGGCTCACGATACGCAGTATTTT.

The sample holds a few counts of this clonotype. This rearrangement joins TRBV14 to TRBJ2-1, with D possibly matching TRBD2 (6 bases). This CDR3 has 17 amino acids. V lost 2 bases and J lost 3, with 17 bases in between. CDR1 is SGHDN and CDR2 is FVKESK in the germline V gene. The CDR3: CASSQLEGLHIYNEQFF. DNA for the CDR3: TGTGCCAGCAGCCAACTGGAAGGACTACATATCTACAATGAGCAGTTCTTC.

This clonotype was seen a handful of times. The chain employs TRBV5-1 and TRBJ1-1, with 9 bases identical to TRBD1. With 4 bases clipped from V and 8 bases from J, the junction kept 3 bases outside the gene matches. This CDR3 is 12 amino acids long. Germline assignment: CDR1 SGHRS and CDR2 YFSETQ. The CDR3 region has the DNA TGCGCCAGCAGCCTAGGACAGGGGGAAGCTTTCTTT. It translates to CASSLGQGEAFF.

This clonotype turned up a few times. V usage is TRBV11-2 and J usage is TRBJ1-2; D is unclear. V gave up 5 bases and J gave up 4 bases, with 14 bases separating them. This CDR3 has 14 amino acids. Germline CDR1 SGHAT, CDR2 FQNNGV. The CDR3 bases are TGTGCCAGCAGCCATGAGCACACCGGCTATGGCTACACCTTC. As protein: CASSHEHTGYGYTF. The entire variable domain, with the rest obtained from reference TRBV11-2 and TRBJ1-2, is as follows: EAGVAQSPRYKIIEKRQSVAFWCNPISGHATLYWYQQILGQGPKLLIQFQNNGVVDDSQLPKDRFSAERLKGVDSTLKIQPAKLEDSAVYLCASSHEHTGYGYTFGSGTRLTVV.

A few counts support this clonotype. The rearrangement uses TRBV28 and TRBJ2-7, with D uncertain. This CDR3 is 16 amino acids long. V dropped 1 base and J dropped 1 base, with 14 bases sitting between them. Germline V gene data show CDR1 as MDHEN and CDR2 as SYDVKM. The DNA of the CDR3 is TGTGCCAGCAGTTTATCTTATGGGGAAAGGTCCTACGAGCAGTACTTC. It translates to CASSLSYGERSYEQYF. The full variable domain, completed using reference TRBV28 and TRBJ2-7, is DVKVTQSSRYLVKRTGEKVFLECVQDMDHENMFWYRQDPGLGLRLIYFSYDVKMKEKGDIPEGYSVSREKKERFSLILESASTNQTSMYLCASSLSYGERSYEQYFGPGTRLTVT.

This clonotype has a handful of counts. The chain combines TRBV9 with TRBJ2-1, with 14 bases identical to TRBD2. V gave up 0 bases and J gave up 9 bases; unmatched junction bases: 5. The CDR3 is made up of 16 amino acids. Germline values: CDR1 SGDLS, CDR2 YYNGEE. The CDR3 here is CASSVATGLAGGEQFF. The CDR3 nucleotides read TGTGCCAGCAGCGTAGCTACAGGACTAGCGGGGGGTGAGCAGTTCTTC.

The chain recombines TRBV20-1 with TRBJ2-2, with D uncertain. CDR1 is DFQATT, CDR2 SNEGSKA, per germline (reference sequence). Trimming cost V 6 bases and J 3 bases, with 11 bases left between them. This CDR3 region has 13 residues. The chain's CDR3 is CSASSVDTGELFF. CDR3 nucleotides: TGCAGTGCCAGTTCGGTGGACACCGGGGAGCTGTTTTTT.

This clonotype appeared a few times. This chain joins TRBV5-1 and TRBJ1-4, with 7 nucleotides matching TRBD1. Germline CDR1 is SGHRS and CDR2 is YFSETQ. Trimming removed 1 base from V and 7 bases from J; junction bases left unmatched: 13. The CDR3 sequence is 17 residues long. In DNA form, the CDR3 reads TGCGCCAGCAGCTTGCCGAGGGAAGGGGGCAAAAGTGAAAAACTGTTTTTT. Translating it yields CASSLPREGGKSEKLFF.

This clonotype has ten or more counts. The chain links TRBV28 to TRBJ2-1; D gene uncertain. CDR3 length equals 12 residues. Germline lookup yields CDR1 MDHEN and CDR2 SYDVKM. Trimming stripped 5 bases from V and 6 bases from J, with 8 bases between. As DNA, the CDR3 is TGTGCCAGCAGTCTAGGGTCCAATGAGCAGTTCTTC. This translates into CASSLGSNEQFF.

This clonotype was counted a few times. V is TRBV28 and J is TRBJ2-7; 10 bases agree with TRBD1. J lost 2 bases, V lost 2 bases, and 15 bases had no gene match. The length of the CDR3 is 19 residues. Germline V gene sequence: CDR1 MDHEN, CDR2 SYDVKM. The CDR3 is CASSLLDRGPYLLTYEQYF. As DNA, the CDR3 is TGTGCCAGCAGTTTACTAGACAGGGGGCCCTACCTACTCACCTACGAGCAGTACTTC.

The chain combines TRBV2 with TRBJ2-5; 12 bases fit TRBD2. The J call may be in error: the DNA end matches TRBJ2-7 better. The CDR3 length is 16 residues. Germline lookup yields CDR1 SNHLY and CDR2 FYNNEI. CDR3 amino acids: CASSVATSGSGYEQYF. The DNA for the CDR3 is TGTGCCAGCAGTGTCGCGACTAGCGGGAGTGGGTACGAGCAGTACTTC.

V is TRBV11-2 and J is TRBJ2-7; the match to TRBD2 covers 11 bases. Unmatched junction bases numbered 12, after V lost 4 bases and J lost 7 bases. CDR3 length: 16 residues. The germline gives CDR1 SGHAT, CDR2 FQNNGV. In DNA, the CDR3 is TGTGCCAGCAGCTCCCTAGCGGGGGGCTCCTACAATGAGCAGTACTTC. Protein product: CASSSLAGGSYNEQYF. Full variable domain (missing parts from reference TRBV11-2 and TRBJ2-7): EAGVAQSPRYKIIEKRQSVAFWCNPISGHATLYWYQQILGQGPKLLIQFQNNGVVDDSQLPKDRFSAERLKGVDSTLKIQPAKLEDSAVYLCASSSLAGGSYNEQYFGPGTRLTVT.

As DNA, the CDR3 is TGTGCCAGCAGCAAAAGGGGCTGCAGGGGGCGATCCAACCAAGAGACCCAGTACTTC. It yields the protein CASSKRGCRGRSNQETQYF. The V gene is TRBV21-1, the J gene TRBJ2-5; the DNA was not used to check the table's D call, TRBD1. TRBV21-1 is shown as a pseudogene. The CDR3 has 19 amino acids.

This rearrangement joins TRBV15 to TRBJ2-7; 11 bases match TRBD2. The CDR3 has 18 residues. Germline V lookup: CDR1 LNHNV, CDR2 YYDKDF (reference sequence). The V segment lost 0 bases and the J segment 0 bases; nucleotides outside the gene matches: 7. The CDR3 DNA follows: TGTGCCACCAGCAGAGATCCACCCACTAGCGGGAGCTCCTACGAGCAGTACTTC. This codes for CATSRDPPTSGSSYEQYF.

CDR3 in amino acids: CASSLVGSGGYNEQFF. CDR3 sequence (DNA): TGCGCCAGCAGCTTGGTGGGTAGCGGGGGGTACAATGAGCAGTTCTTC. V is TRBV5-1 and J is TRBJ2-1; 10 bases fit TRBD2. The junction had 4 bases not matched to a gene; V was cut back by 0 bases and J by 4 bases. The CDR3 is made up of 16 amino acids. Germline loops: CDR1 SGHRS, CDR2 YFSETQ.

The chain employs TRBV4-3 and TRBJ1-2, with unresolved D. The CDR3 consists of 13 residues. V was trimmed by 4 bases and J by 0 bases, leaving 6 bases between them. Germline CDR1 LGHNA, CDR2 YSLEER. Written as DNA, the CDR3 is TGCGCCAGCAGCCCGTTGACTAACTATGGCTACACCTTC. Residues: CASSPLTNYGYTF.

A word on this clonotype: A much larger clonotype is one base distant, so this may be a read error. The CDR3 sequence is CACSAGNYEQYF. The CDR3 DNA is TGCGCCTGCAGCGCAGGGAACTACGAGCAGTACTTC. The V call is TRBV5-1, the J call TRBJ2-5; D might be TRBD1 (5 bases). The J call is in doubt because the DNA end fits TRBJ2-7 better. This CDR3 has 12 amino acids. Germline values: CDR1 SGHRS, CDR2 YFSETQ.

This clonotype turned up a few times. This chain uses TRBV4-1 with TRBJ2-5, with 12 bases that match TRBD2. This CDR3 spans 17 amino acids. V shed 0 bases, J shed 5 bases, and the junction held 7 bases outside the gene matches. Germline V CDR1 and CDR2: MGHRA, YSYEKL. Written as DNA, the CDR3 is TGCGCCAGCAGCCAAGATCGGCTAGCGGGGGGGCATGAGACCCAGTACTTC. Residues: CASSQDRLAGGHETQYF.